This T cell receptor beta chain appears in the sequencing data of a study of blood T cell repertoires in COVID-19. Study as a whole: The United States, Italy and Spain were the sources of the acute and convalescent COVID-19 samples. T cells, B-cell-depleted T cells, or PBMCs supplied cDNA or gDNA.

This clone has more than one count but fewer than ten. Profiling relied on immunoSEQ multiplex PCR, and the TCRdb table lists in-frame clones only, not all of them. The repertoire holds 200,000 to 300,000 clones, about 89% seen once, with around 10% in the top ten. CDR1 is SGHAT and CDR2 is FQDESV in the germline V gene (reference sequence). This CDR3 comprises 16 residues. V was pared by 4 bases and J by 3 bases, with 16 bases between. The clonotype comes from a man in his forties or fifties who had recovered from COVID-19. The chain has TRBV11-1 and TRBJ2-1; tentative D call: TRBD2 (6 bases). Sequencing input: peripheral blood. Written as DNA, the CDR3 is TGTGCCAGCAGCTCGCTTGTGGGGGGAGTCTACAATGAGCAGTTCTTC. Translated: CASSSLVGGVYNEQFF.